Below, 15 T cell receptor beta chains from the same sample are listed, as sequenced in a study of blood T cell repertoires in COVID-19. The assay was immunoSEQ multiplex PCR, and TCRdb's table has in-frame clones only and misses some. Seen here are roughly 180,000 clones, approximately 85% observed once, and the top ten hold less than 9%. Sequenced sample: peripheral blood. The source of these receptors is a woman aged 55 to 70 with acute or convalescent COVID-19.

V is TRBV24-1 and J is TRBJ2-1; 8 bases agree with TRBD2. With V trimmed by 7 bases and J by 8 bases, 9 bases remained unmatched. The CDR3 consists of 14 residues. Germline loops: CDR1 KGHDR, CDR2 SFDVKD. CDR3 protein: CATSGTSIVYEQFF. CDR3 DNA: TGTGCCACCAGCGGGACTAGTATCGTCTATGAGCAGTTCTTC.

V is TRBV5-1 and J is TRBJ1-1; 8 bases agree with TRBD1. V trimming: 4 bases; J trimming: 5 bases; junction bases outside the gene matches: 7. Germline V gene lookup returns CDR1 SGHRS and CDR2 YFSETQ. The CDR3 contains 14 residues. The DNA of the CDR3 is TGCGCCAGCAGCCCCTCAGGGGGCGCAACTGAAGCTTTCTTT. It yields the protein CASSPSGGATEAFF.

The chain carries TRBV6-6 and TRBJ1-5; possible D gene TRBD1, 5 bases. V gave up 0 bases and J gave up 1 base, with 10 bases separating them. Germline V CDR1 and CDR2: MNHNY, SVGAGI (reference sequence). This CDR3 has 16 residues. The CDR3 bases are TGTGCCAGCAGTTACTCCCAGGGCTCGAGCAATCAGCCCCAGCATTTT. It encodes CASSYSQGSSNQPQHF.

V and J are TRBV3-1 (or the pseudogene TRBV3-2) and TRBJ1-3; 9 bases agree with TRBD1. J gave up 0 bases and V 1 base, and 7 bases lay outside the gene matches. CDR3 length equals 18 residues. Germline V gene lookup returns CDR1 LGHDT and CDR2 YNNKEL (reference sequence). The CDR3 DNA is TGTGCCAGCAGCCAAGTCCCGGGACAGGGTAACTCTGGAAACACCATATATTTT. Its translation: CASSQVPGQGNSGNTIYF.

The V and J genes are TRBV7-9 and TRBJ2-1, with a weak D call TRBD2 (5 bases). Deletions cut 8 bases from V and 0 bases from J, with 8 bases between. The CDR3 length is 13 residues. CDR1 and CDR2 from the germline V gene are SEHNR and FQNEAQ (reference sequence). CDR3 residues: CASGSGSYNEQFF. DNA of the CDR3: TGTGCCAGCGGAAGCGGCTCCTACAATGAGCAGTTCTTC.

The DNA for the CDR3 is TGCAGCGTTGTAACAGGGGGCCGAGATCAGCCCCAGCATTTT. Translating gives CSVVTGGRDQPQHF. The rearrangement joins TRBV29-1 to TRBJ1-5; TRBD1 matches at 9 bases. Germline lookup yields CDR1 SQVTM and CDR2 ANQGSEA. Germline trimming cut 4 bases from V and 5 bases from J; bases unmatched to any gene: 6. The CDR3 totals 14 residues. Using reference TRBV29-1 and TRBJ1-5 for the parts outside the CDR3, the full variable domain is SAVISQKPSRDICQRGTSLTIQCQVDSQVTMMFWYRQQPGQSLTLIATANQGSEATYESGFVIDKFPISRPNLTFSTLTVSNMSPEDSSIYLCSVVTGGRDQPQHFGDGTRLSIL.

This chain connects TRBV30 to TRBJ2-7, with unresolved D. Trimming shortened V by 0 bases and J by 2 bases, and 8 bases separated the two germline ends. This CDR3 region has 13 residues. Germline lookup yields CDR1 GTSNPN and CDR2 SVGIG (reference sequence). The CDR3 loop reads CAWSVLPTYEQYF. Written as DNA, the CDR3 is TGTGCCTGGAGTGTACTCCCCACCTACGAGCAGTACTTC. Drawing the rest from reference TRBV30 and TRBJ2-7, the complete variable domain is SQTIHQWPATLVQPVGSPLSLECTVEGTSNPNLYWYRQAAGRGLQLLFYSVGIGQISSEVPQNLSASRPQDRQFILSSKKLLLSDSGFYLCAWSVLPTYEQYFGPGTRLTVT.

The genes are TRBV5-1 and TRBJ2-2, with TRBD2 matching over 9 bases. V was clipped by 3 bases and J by 5 bases; unmatched bases: 8. The CDR3 is 16 residues long. Germline-derived CDR1 and CDR2 are SGHRS and YFSETQ. The CDR3 DNA reads as TGCGCCAGCAGCTGGGGCGGGAGGGCCCAGACCGGGGAGCTGTTTTTT. Protein product: CASSWGGRAQTGELFF. The full variable domain, rest sourced from reference TRBV5-1 and TRBJ2-2, is KAGVTQTPRYLIKTRGQQVTLSCSPISGHRSVSWYQQTPGQGLQFLFEYFSETQRNKGNFPGRFSGRQFSNSRSEMNVSTLELGDSALYLCASSWGGRAQTGELFFGEGSRLTVL.

The chain links TRBV6-5 to TRBJ2-7, with TRBD2 as a possible D gene (6 bases). CDR1 and CDR2 from the germline V gene are MNHEY and SVGAGI. V lost 5 bases to trimming and J lost 2 bases, with 13 bases between them. The CDR3 consists of 14 residues. The CDR3: CASSPGDLTYEQYF. CDR3 DNA sequence: TGTGCCAGCAGTCCCGGGGACTTAACCTACGAGCAGTACTTC.

The chain combines TRBV3-1 (or the pseudogene TRBV3-2) with TRBJ1-1; D possibly corresponds to TRBD1 (6 bases). Trimming stripped 5 bases from V and 2 bases from J, with 12 bases between. This CDR3 has 14 residues. CDR1 LGHDT and CDR2 YNNKEL come from the germline V gene (reference sequence). Here the CDR3 reads CASSSDRLNTEAFF. As DNA, the CDR3 is TGTGCCAGCAGCTCCGACAGGTTAAACACTGAAGCTTTCTTT.

The gene calls are TRBV5-1 and TRBJ2-1, with D maybe TRBD2 (5 bases). The CDR3 extends over 14 amino acids. Trimming cost V 4 bases and J 8 bases, with 16 bases left between them. Germline CDR1 SGHRS, CDR2 YFSETQ. The CDR3 nucleotides are TGCGCCAGCAGCCTTGACTACCAGTTAGATGAGCAGTTCTTC. This codes for CASSLDYQLDEQFF. The full variable domain, in which reference TRBV5-1 and TRBJ2-1 provide the parts outside the CDR3, is KAGVTQTPRYLIKTRGQQVTLSCSPISGHRSVSWYQQTPGQGLQFLFEYFSETQRNKGNFPGRFSGRQFSNSRSEMNVSTLELGDSALYLCASSLDYQLDEQFFGPGTRLTVL.

A single count supports this clone. The chain employs TRBV2 and TRBJ2-1, with 7 bases identical to TRBD2. Germline loops: CDR1 SNHLY, CDR2 FYNNEI. The CDR3 sequence is 14 residues long. V lost 6 bases and J lost 5; bases outside the gene matches: 7. CDR3 residues: CASSSGTTNNEQFF. The CDR3 DNA reads as TGTGCCAGCAGCTCCGGGACTACCAACAATGAGCAGTTCTTC.

The chain is built from TRBV19 and TRBJ1-4; 8 bases are shared with TRBD1. This CDR3 contains 14 residues. The V gene end was trimmed by 3 bases and the J gene end by 6 bases; junction bases not matched to a gene: 3. Germline V gene sequence: CDR1 LNHDA, CDR2 SQIVND (reference sequence). CDR3 amino acids: CASSMTGDDEKLFF. DNA of the CDR3: TGTGCCAGTAGTATGACAGGGGATGATGAAAAACTGTTTTTT. The full variable domain, rest sourced from reference TRBV19 and TRBJ1-4, is DGGITQSPKYLFRKEGQNVTLSCEQNLNHDAMYWYRQDPGQGLRLIYYSQIVNDFQKGDIAEGYSVSREKKESFPLTVTSAQKNPTAFYLCASSMTGDDEKLFFGSGTQLSVL.

This clone was observed once. Distinct nucleotide sequences in the sample also encode this CDR3. The chain uses TRBV7-9 and TRBJ1-1; D possibly corresponds to TRBD1 (5 bases). Germline V gene lookup returns CDR1 SEHNR and CDR2 FQNEAQ (reference sequence). The CDR3 runs 13 residues. V was clipped by 2 bases and J by 1 base, with 5 bases between them. For the CDR3, the DNA is TGTGCCAGCAGCTTACAGGGGAACACTGAAGCTTTCTTT. Its protein product is CASSLQGNTEAFF.

The V and J genes are TRBV6-5 and TRBJ1-3; D unresolved. The CDR3 contains 15 residues. Germline assignment: CDR1 MNHEY and CDR2 SVGAGI. The ends were cut back, 7 bases at V and 0 bases at J, with 13 bases in the middle. In nucleotides, the CDR3 is TGTGCCAGCACCCCCGTTATACTCTCTGGAAACACCATATATTTT. Amino acids: CASTPVILSGNTIYF.